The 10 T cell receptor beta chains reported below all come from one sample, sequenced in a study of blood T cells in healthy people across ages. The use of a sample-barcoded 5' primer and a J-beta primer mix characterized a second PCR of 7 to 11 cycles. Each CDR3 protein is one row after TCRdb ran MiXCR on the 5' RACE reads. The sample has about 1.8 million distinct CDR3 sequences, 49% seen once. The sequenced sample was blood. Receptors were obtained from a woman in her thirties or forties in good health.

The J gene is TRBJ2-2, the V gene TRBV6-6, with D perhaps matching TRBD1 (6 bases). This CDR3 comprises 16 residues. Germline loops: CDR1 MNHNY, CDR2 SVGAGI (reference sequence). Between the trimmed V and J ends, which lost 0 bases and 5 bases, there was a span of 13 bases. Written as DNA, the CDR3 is TGTGCCAGCAGTTACTCGTCTCTCAGGGGTACCGGGGAGCTGTTTTTT. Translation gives CASSYSSLRGTGELFF.

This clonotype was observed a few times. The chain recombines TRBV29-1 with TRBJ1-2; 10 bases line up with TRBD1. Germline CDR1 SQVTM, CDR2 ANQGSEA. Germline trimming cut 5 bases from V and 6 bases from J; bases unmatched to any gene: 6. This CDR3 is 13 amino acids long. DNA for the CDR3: TGCAGCGTTAACGACAGGGGGCTGGATGGCTACACCTTC. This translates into CSVNDRGLDGYTF.

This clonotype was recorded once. Here the CDR3 reads CASSIRDSLYNEQFF. DNA of the CDR3: TGTGCCAGCAGCATTAGGGACAGCCTATACAATGAGCAGTTCTTC. The chain uses TRBV7-9 and TRBJ2-1, with 7 nucleotides matching TRBD1. From germline, CDR1 is SEHNR and CDR2 FQNEAQ (reference sequence). The J segment lost 4 bases and the V segment lost 5 bases, leaving 8 bases of the junction unmatched. This CDR3 is built from 15 residues.

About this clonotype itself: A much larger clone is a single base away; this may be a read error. The chain's CDR3 is CASMDQETQYF. In DNA form, the CDR3 reads TGTGCCAGCATGGACCAAGAGACCCAGTACTTC. The genes are TRBV6-2 or TRBV6-3 and TRBJ2-5; D is ambiguous. Germline CDR1 is MNHEY and CDR2 is SVGEGT. V was pared by 7 bases and J by 0 bases, with 3 bases between. This CDR3 contains 11 residues.

The CDR3 DNA sequence: TGTGCCAGCAGCCCCGACAGGGGGCATGAGCAGTTCTTC. It encodes CASSPDRGHEQFF. The chain has TRBV7-2 and TRBJ2-1; TRBD1 matches at 10 bases. CDR1 SGHTA and CDR2 FQGNSA come from the germline V gene. The CDR3 spans 13 residues. The J segment lost 8 bases and the V segment lost 5 bases, leaving 3 bases of the junction unmatched.

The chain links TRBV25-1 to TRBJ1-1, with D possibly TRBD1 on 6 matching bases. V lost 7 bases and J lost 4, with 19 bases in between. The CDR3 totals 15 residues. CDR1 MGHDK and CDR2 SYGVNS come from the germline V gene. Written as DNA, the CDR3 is TGTGCCAGCACCCGGGCTGGGGGGCCGGGCACTGAAGCTTTCTTT. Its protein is CASTRAGGPGTEAFF.

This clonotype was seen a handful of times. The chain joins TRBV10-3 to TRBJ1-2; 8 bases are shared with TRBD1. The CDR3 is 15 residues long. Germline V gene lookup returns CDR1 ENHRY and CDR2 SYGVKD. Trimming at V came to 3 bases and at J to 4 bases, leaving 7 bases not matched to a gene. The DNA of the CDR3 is TGTGCCATCAGTGACCCGCGGACAGGGTCCTATGGCTACACCTTC. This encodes CAISDPRTGSYGYTF.

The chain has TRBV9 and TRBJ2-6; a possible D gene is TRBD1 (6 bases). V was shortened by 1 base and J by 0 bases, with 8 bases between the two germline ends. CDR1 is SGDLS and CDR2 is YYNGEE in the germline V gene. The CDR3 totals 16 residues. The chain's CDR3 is CASSVTGISGANVLTF. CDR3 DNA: TGTGCCAGCAGCGTAACAGGGATCTCTGGGGCCAACGTCCTGACTTTC.

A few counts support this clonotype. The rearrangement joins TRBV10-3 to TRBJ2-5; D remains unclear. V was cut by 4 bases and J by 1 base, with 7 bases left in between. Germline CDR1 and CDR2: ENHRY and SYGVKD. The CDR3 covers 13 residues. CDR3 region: CAISGRSQETQYF. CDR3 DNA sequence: TGTGCCATCAGTGGCAGGTCCCAAGAGACCCAGTACTTC.

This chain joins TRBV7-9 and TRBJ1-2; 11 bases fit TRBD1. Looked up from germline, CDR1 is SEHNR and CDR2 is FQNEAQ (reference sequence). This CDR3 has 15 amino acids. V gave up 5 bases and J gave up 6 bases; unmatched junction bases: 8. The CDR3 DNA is TGTGCCAGCAGCCTAGATCGGGGACAGGGGGATGGCTACACCTTC. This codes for CASSLDRGQGDGYTF.